This TCR beta chain was obtained from a study of T cells in Graves' hyperthyroidism and ophthalmopathy. The V segment lost 1 base and the J segment 3 bases; nucleotides outside the gene matches: 5. The CDR3 consists of 15 residues. Germline values: CDR1 LGHNA, CDR2 YSLEER. This clonotype has a count of ten or more. Its antigen remains unknown. Researchers barred patients who had uncontrolled infection, other autoimmune disease, pregnancy or lactation. Notes on the study in general: Blood shared most expanded thyroid clonotypes above 0.001. Using 13 V-J features, a model discriminated ophthalmopathy from stable hyperthyroidism. A median 6.5 months before onset, the model predicted ophthalmopathy.

Template material for amplifying TCR beta CDR3 regions consisted of RNA transcripts. The study used the HTBI primer set for a first-round RT-PCR of the TCR CDR3. In TCRdb, the multiplex PCR reads were re-called with MiXCR into one record per CDR3 protein. The sample consists of approximately 610,000 distinct CDR3 sequences, about 15% of them appearing once. Input material: blood. The sequence was collected from a woman aged 40 to 50 with Graves' ophthalmopathy. This rearrangement joins TRBV4-3 to TRBJ1-2, with 7 nucleotides matching TRBD1. CDR3 nucleotides: TGCGCCAGCAGCCAAGGGCGGACAGGTGACTATGGCTACACCTTC. This codes for CASSQGRTGDYGYTF.